Detailed here is one T cell receptor (beta chain). These data originate in a study of OX40 agonist ivuxolimab in advanced cancers. Libraries were prepared by immunoSEQ multiplex PCR; TCRdb keeps only in-frame clonotypes and omits some of them. The sample carries over 20,000 clones, 75% to 80% recorded once. The CDR3 is 18 amino acids. V lost 1 base and J lost 0; bases outside the gene matches: 9. CDR1 is SGHVS and CDR2 is FQNEAQ in the germline V gene. The chain carries TRBV7-8 and TRBJ2-4, with 7 nucleotides matching TRBD1. Sequencing was performed on CD4+ or CD8+ T cells sorted from blood, taken in a trial of the OX40 agonist ivuxolimab. The receptor comes from an adult with an advanced solid tumor such as melanoma, head and neck, liver or kidney cancer. The CDR3 region is CASSLVGDSNLAKNIQYF. CDR3 in DNA: TGTGCCAGCAGCTTAGTAGGGGACAGCAATCTAGCCAAAAACATTCAGTACTTC.